What follows are 29 T cell receptor beta chains derived from one specimen sequenced in a study of T cells in narcolepsy. Method: immunoSEQ multiplex PCR; TCRdb's copy keeps in-frame clones and lacks some. This table has fewer than 30,000 clones, about 80% appearing once. The sequenced sample consisted of CD45RA- memory CD4+ T cells from PBMCs. These receptors were taken from a human donor with narcolepsy.

This clone was counted a single time. The chain uses TRBV19 and TRBJ1-1; D is undetermined. Germline V lookup: CDR1 LNHDA, CDR2 SQIVND (reference sequence). V lost 0 bases to trimming and J lost 0 bases, with 8 bases between them. CDR3 size: 15 residues. CDR3 nucleotide sequence: TGTGCCAGTAGTATAGAGGAACGGATGAACACTGAAGCTTTCTTT. Residues: CASSIEERMNTEAFF.

This clone was detected only a few times. The chain carries TRBV7-2 and TRBJ2-2, with 13 positions matching TRBD2. Germline V gene sequence: CDR1 SGHTA, CDR2 FQGNSA. V was clipped by 4 bases and J by 8 bases; unmatched bases: 7. The CDR3 runs to 16 residues. CDR3 in amino acids: CASSSGLAGALGELFF. The CDR3 coding sequence is TGTGCCAGCAGCTCCGGACTAGCGGGAGCTTTAGGGGAGCTGTTTTTT.

V and J are TRBV19 and TRBJ1-2; possible D gene TRBD1, 5 bases. The CDR3 is made up of 12 amino acids. CDR1 LNHDA and CDR2 SQIVND come from the germline V gene (reference sequence). V lost 5 bases to trimming and J lost 4 bases, with 8 bases between them. CDR3 coding DNA: TGTGCCAGTAGTCAGGGACTCTATGGCTACACCTTC. This codes for CASSQGLYGYTF.

This clone was picked up a small number of times. This sequence joins TRBV9 and TRBJ2-1; 15 bases map to TRBD2. The CDR3 totals 16 residues. Germline V gene sequence: CDR1 SGDLS, CDR2 YYNGEE. V gave up 3 bases and J gave up 7 bases; unmatched junction bases: 5. CDR3: CASSGVGLAGGNEQFF. The CDR3 DNA is TGTGCCAGCAGCGGGGTGGGACTAGCGGGGGGTAATGAGCAGTTCTTC.

The chain uses TRBV4-1 and TRBJ2-6; no reliable D call. The CDR3 loop spans 14 amino acids. Germline assignment: CDR1 MGHRA and CDR2 YSYEKL. Trimming stripped 4 bases from V and 4 bases from J, with 8 bases between. The CDR3 DNA follows: TGCGCCAGCAGCCTCCTGAGAGGGGCCAACGTCCTGACTTTC. It yields the protein CASSLLRGANVLTF.

This chain connects TRBV9 to TRBJ2-5, with D perhaps being TRBD1 or TRBD2 (8 bases each). The ends were cut back, 4 bases at V and 7 bases at J, with 20 bases in the middle. The germline V gene has CDR1 SGDLS and CDR2 YYNGEE. The CDR3 runs 15 residues. The CDR3 is CASSPLGGGTGTQYF. CDR3 nucleotides: TGTGCCAGCAGCCCCCTCGGGGGGGGGACAGGGACCCAGTACTTC.

The gene calls are TRBV7-8 and TRBJ2-7; TRBD1 might be the D (6 bases). V lost 3 bases to trimming and J lost 3 bases, with 18 bases between them. CDR1 is SGHVS and CDR2 is FQNEAQ in the germline V gene. The CDR3 runs to 16 residues. CDR3 protein: CASSFSDRAGVYEQYF. CDR3 bases: TGTGCCAGCAGCTTTAGTGATAGGGCAGGGGTCTACGAGCAGTACTTC. The full variable domain, in which reference TRBV7-8 and TRBJ2-7 provide the parts outside the CDR3, is GAGVSQSPRYKVAKRGQDVALRCDPISGHVSLFWYQQALGQGPEFLTYFQNEAQLDKSGLPSDRFFAERPEGSVSTLKIQRTQQEDSAVYLCASSFSDRAGVYEQYFGPGTRLTVT.

This clone appeared a single time. The chain combines TRBV7-3 with TRBJ2-2, with D perhaps matching TRBD1 (5 bases). The germline CDR1 and CDR2 sequences are SGHTA and FQGTGA. V was trimmed by 5 bases and J by 6 bases, leaving 16 bases between them. This CDR3 has 15 amino acids. The CDR3 bases are TGTGCCAGCAGCCGAAAGGGGCCCGGACCCGGGGAGCTGTTTTTT. It encodes CASSRKGPGPGELFF.

The chain links TRBV27 to TRBJ2-5; 10 bases align to TRBD1. The J segment lost 7 bases and the V segment lost 8 bases, leaving 13 bases of the junction unmatched. The CDR3 is 15 amino acids. CDR1 is MNHEY, CDR2 SMNVEV, per germline (reference sequence). The CDR3 bases are TGTGCCAGCGGAGGAGGGGGACAGGGGCTGGGGACCCAGTACTTC. It codes for CASGGGGQGLGTQYF.

J is TRBJ2-6 and V is TRBV19; 10 nucleotides line up with TRBD1. In germline, CDR1 is LNHDA, CDR2 SQIVND (reference sequence). CDR3 length: 17 amino acids. The V gene end was trimmed by 5 bases and the J gene end by 2 bases; junction bases not matched to a gene: 6. CDR3 nucleotides: TGTGCCAGTAGTGACAGGGGGCGCGTAACTGGGGCCAACGTCCTGACTTTC. It codes for CASSDRGRVTGANVLTF.

J is TRBJ1-4 and V is TRBV5-1; D is perhaps TRBD1 (6 bases). Germline assignment: CDR1 SGHRS and CDR2 YFSETQ. V shed 5 bases and J shed 7 bases, with 12 bases lying between them. This CDR3 region has 13 residues. The CDR3 bases are TGCGCCAGCAGTCTTGAGGGGGGTGAAAAACTGTTTTTT. Translating gives CASSLEGGEKLFF.

This sequence joins TRBV30 and TRBJ1-6; the D is unclear. The CDR3 contains 14 residues. The ends were cut back, 5 bases at V and 2 bases at J, with 10 bases in the middle. The germline V gene has CDR1 GTSNPN and CDR2 SVGIG (reference sequence). The CDR3: CAWGGIAYNSPLHF. The DNA of the CDR3 is TGTGCCTGGGGAGGAATAGCCTATAATTCACCCCTCCACTTT.

The chain recombines TRBV4-1 with TRBJ2-3, with 9 bases lining up with TRBD1. Germline V gene data show CDR1 as MGHRA and CDR2 as YSYEKL. This CDR3 contains 19 residues. The ends lost 0 bases at V and 4 bases at J; junction bases unmatched: 14. Here the CDR3 DNA reads TGCGCCAGCAGCCAAGATCCCCCTAACAGGGGGCGCGGGGCAGATACGCAGTATTTT. Residues: CASSQDPPNRGRGADTQYF.

CDR3 sequence reads: CASSPQTGSYGYTF. In DNA, the CDR3 is TGTGCCAGCAGCCCTCAGACAGGGAGCTATGGCTACACCTTC. The chain carries TRBV7-2 and TRBJ1-2; 7 positions agree with TRBD1. CDR1 is SGHTA, CDR2 FQGNSA, per germline. With V trimmed by 5 bases and J by 4 bases, 7 bases remained unmatched. This CDR3 has 14 residues.

The V and J genes are TRBV6-1 and TRBJ1-4; possibly TRBD1 for D (5 bases). Per the germline V gene, CDR1 is MNHNS and CDR2 is SASEGT. This CDR3 has 14 residues. Trimming left V 3 bases short and J 7 bases short, with 12 bases between. CDR3 protein: CASSDLGGGEKLFF. The CDR3, as DNA: TGTGCCAGCAGTGACCTGGGGGGGGGTGAAAAACTGTTTTTT.

J is TRBJ1-1 and V is TRBV2; D is possibly TRBD1 (5 bases). V lost 7 bases and J 4 bases, leaving 16 bases between the germline ends. The CDR3 totals 14 residues. Germline V gene lookup returns CDR1 SNHLY and CDR2 FYNNEI. The chain's CDR3 is CASTSPMGTTEAFF. The CDR3 DNA sequence: TGTGCCAGCACCTCCCCTATGGGGACCACTGAAGCTTTCTTT.

The V gene is TRBV27, the J gene TRBJ2-7; D is possibly TRBD1 or TRBD2 (6 bases each). From germline, CDR1 is MNHEY and CDR2 SMNVEV (reference sequence). The germline V and J ends were trimmed by 6 bases and 1 base, with 13 bases remaining between them. The CDR3 sequence is 14 residues long. CDR3 bases: TGTGCCAGCAGAAGAACAGGGACTTCCTACGAGCAGTACTTC. As protein: CASRRTGTSYEQYF.

The V and J genes are TRBV6-5 and TRBJ1-5, with D perhaps TRBD1 (5 bases). The CDR3 spans 11 residues. Germline values: CDR1 MNHEY, CDR2 SVGAGI. V was pared by 9 bases and J by 4 bases, with 7 bases between. The CDR3 sequence is CASRQNQPQHF. CDR3 bases: TGTGCCAGTCGACAGAATCAGCCCCAGCATTTT.

This chain uses TRBV6-1 with TRBJ2-3; TRBD2 matches at 10 bases. The CDR3 runs to 19 residues. CDR1 MNHNS and CDR2 SASEGT come from the germline V gene. The V gene end was trimmed by 2 bases and the J gene end by 2 bases; junction bases not matched to a gene: 13. CDR3 protein: CASSELVAGGGAHTDTQYF. CDR3 nucleotide sequence: TGTGCCAGCAGTGAATTGGTAGCGGGAGGAGGGGCCCACACAGATACGCAGTATTTT.

In this sample, this clone turned up once. The rearrangement joins TRBV10-3 to TRBJ2-7, with 12 positions matching TRBD2. V lost 5 bases to trimming and J lost 5 bases; unmatched junction nucleotides: 16. Germline CDR1 is ENHRY and CDR2 is SYGVKD. This CDR3 is 18 amino acids long. The CDR3 loop is CAISKTNLTSGSPHEQYF. CDR3 DNA sequence: TGTGCCATCAGTAAAACCAATTTGACTAGCGGGAGCCCCCACGAGCAGTACTTC.

Comment on this clone: Other DNA sequences from this sample encode an identical CDR3 as well. The CDR3 region has the DNA TGTGCCAGCAGCCGGGACAGGGGGTTCACCGGGGAGCTGTTTTTT. Its protein is CASSRDRGFTGELFF. This sequence joins TRBV7-9 and TRBJ2-2, with 11 nucleotides matching TRBD1. V shed 5 bases, J shed 4 bases, and the junction held 3 bases outside the gene matches. CDR1 is SEHNR, CDR2 FQNEAQ, per germline (reference sequence). There are 15 residues in the CDR3.

This chain uses TRBV10-3 with TRBJ2-7; no clear D. The CDR3 sequence is 14 residues long. The V gene lost 4 bases and the J gene lost 0 bases, with 10 bases spanning the gap. Germline V CDR1 and CDR2: ENHRY, SYGVKD. DNA of the CDR3: TGTGCCATCAGTGGGCAGGAAAGCTCCTACGAGCAGTACTTC. This sequence encodes CAISGQESSYEQYF.

The chain uses TRBV6-5 and TRBJ2-7, with D perhaps TRBD2 (7 bases). Germline CDR1 is MNHEY and CDR2 is SVGAGI. V dropped 6 bases and J dropped 9 bases, with 12 bases sitting between them. The CDR3 contains 11 residues. DNA for the CDR3: TGTGCCAGCAGCGCGGGGGCAGGGCAGTACTTC. The encoded protein is CASSAGAGQYF.

CDR3 coding DNA: TGTGCCAGCAGCATCCCCGGGACAGCAAATTCACCCCTCCACTTT. This translates into CASSIPGTANSPLHF. The chain links TRBV7-8 to TRBJ1-6; 7 bases fit TRBD1. CDR1 is SGHVS, CDR2 FQNEAQ, per germline. This CDR3 spans 15 amino acids. The junction had 8 bases not matched to a gene; V was cut back by 5 bases and J by 7 bases.

The rearrangement joins TRBV18 to TRBJ2-7; TRBD1 is a possible D gene (6 bases). The CDR3 runs 14 residues. V was pared by 2 bases and J by 0 bases, with 8 bases between. In germline, CDR1 is KGHSH, CDR2 LQKENI. In DNA, the CDR3 is TGTGCCAGCTCACCAGAACAGGGCTCCTACGAGCAGTACTTC. It codes for CASSPEQGSYEQYF. Supplemented by reference TRBV18 and TRBJ2-7, the full variable domain reads NAGVMQNPRHLVRRRGQEARLRCSPMKGHSHVYWYRQLPEEGLKFMVYLQKENIIDESGMPKERFSAEFPKEGPSILRIQQVVRGDSAAYFCASSPEQGSYEQYFGPGTRLTVT.

The CDR3 reads CASSQERRGGNYGYTF. The CDR3 DNA is TGCGCCAGCAGCCAAGAACGCAGGGGGGGTAACTATGGCTACACCTTC. The genes are TRBV4-1 and TRBJ1-2; 7 bases are a match to TRBD1. The CDR3 runs to 16 residues. Germline-derived CDR1 and CDR2 are MGHRA and YSYEKL. With 0 bases clipped from V and 1 base from J, the junction kept 5 bases outside the gene matches.

The J gene is TRBJ1-6, the V gene TRBV19; D might be TRBD1 (5 bases). The CDR3 totals 14 residues. Germline V gives CDR1 LNHDA, CDR2 SQIVND (reference sequence). Trimming left V 5 bases short and J 7 bases short, with 12 bases between. CDR3 loop: CASSPGGSNSPLHF. In DNA, the CDR3 is TGTGCCAGTAGTCCGGGGGGAAGCAATTCACCCCTCCACTTT.

The V and J genes are TRBV11-2 and TRBJ1-1, with D tentatively TRBD1 (5 bases). The CDR3 contains 14 residues. Germline assignment: CDR1 SGHAT and CDR2 FQNNGV. V lost 3 bases, J lost 1 base, and 9 bases lay in between. The CDR3 spells CASSLTDANTEAFF. The DNA for the CDR3 is TGTGCCAGCAGCTTGACAGACGCGAACACTGAAGCTTTCTTT. The full variable domain, its missing parts supplied by reference TRBV11-2 and TRBJ1-1, is EAGVAQSPRYKIIEKRQSVAFWCNPISGHATLYWYQQILGQGPKLLIQFQNNGVVDDSQLPKDRFSAERLKGVDSTLKIQPAKLEDSAVYLCASSLTDANTEAFFGQGTRLTVV.

The chain carries TRBV29-1 and TRBJ1-5; D gene uncertain. V was trimmed by 5 bases and J by 7 bases, leaving 12 bases between them. Germline CDR1 reads SQVTM; CDR2 reads ANQGSEA. The CDR3 runs to 12 residues. The CDR3: CSVLPLGQPQHF. The CDR3 region has the DNA TGCAGCGTTCTCCCCCTCGGGCAGCCCCAGCATTTT.